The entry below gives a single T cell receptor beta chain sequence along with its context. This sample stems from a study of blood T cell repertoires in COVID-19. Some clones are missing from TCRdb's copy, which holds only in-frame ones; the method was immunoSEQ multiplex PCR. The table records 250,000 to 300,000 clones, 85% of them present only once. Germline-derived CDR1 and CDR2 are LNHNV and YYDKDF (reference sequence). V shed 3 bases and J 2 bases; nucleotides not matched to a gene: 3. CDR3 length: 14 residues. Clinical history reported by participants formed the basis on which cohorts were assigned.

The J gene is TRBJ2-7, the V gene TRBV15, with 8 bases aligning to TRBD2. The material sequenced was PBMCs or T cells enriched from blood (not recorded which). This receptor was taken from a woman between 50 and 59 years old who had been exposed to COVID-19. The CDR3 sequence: CATSRQRGPYEQYF. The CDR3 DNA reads TGTGCCACCAGCAGGCAGCGGGGGCCCTACGAGCAGTACTTC.